The entry below gives a single T cell receptor (beta chain) sequence along with its context. The data were obtained in a study of blood T cell repertoires in COVID-19. The table came from immunoSEQ multiplex PCR; TCRdb's copy has only in-frame clones and leaves some out. The sample has almost 350,000 clones, about 88% seen once. The length of the CDR3 is 11 residues. CDR1 and CDR2 (germline): SQVTM, ANQGSEA. Trimming at V came to 5 bases and at J to 11 bases, leaving 8 bases not matched to a gene. The receptor was derived from a woman under 40 who had been exposed to COVID-19. Sequenced: PBMCs or T cells enriched from blood (not recorded which). The chain combines TRBV29-1 with TRBJ1-1, with 7 bases lining up with TRBD1. This CDR3 reads CSVSTGDRAFF. The DNA for the CDR3 is TGCAGCGTTAGTACAGGGGATAGGGCTTTCTTT.